Presented here are 20 T cell receptor beta chains from one specimen sequenced in a study of cytomegalovirus exposure and HLA in healthy donors. PCR used 60 Vbeta primers and 13 Jbeta primers. Sequenced by immunoSEQ multiplex PCR; TCRdb stores in-frame clones only, minus some. The data contain over 85,000 clones, approximately 79% of them seen just once; the ten biggest clones take up about 6.6%. The source material was PBMCs. These receptors originate from a man aged 25 to 40 in good health and CMV-seropositive.

The J gene is TRBJ1-5, the V gene TRBV19, with D possibly matching TRBD1 (6 bases). Germline V gene sequence: CDR1 LNHDA, CDR2 SQIVND (reference sequence). The CDR3 runs 17 residues. V lost 1 base and J 5 bases, leaving 18 bases between the germline ends. The CDR3 spells CASSIGFSDRYYQPQHF. CDR3 nucleotide sequence: TGTGCCAGTAGTATAGGTTTTTCCGACAGGTACTATCAGCCCCAGCATTTT.

V gene TRBV11-2 combines with J gene TRBJ1-6; a weak D match, TRBD1 (6 bases). CDR1 SGHAT and CDR2 FQNNGV come from the germline V gene. Trimming shortened V by 1 base and J by 8 bases, and 12 bases separated the two germline ends. This CDR3 has 15 residues. The CDR3 coding sequence is TGTGCCAGCAGCTTAGGAGCGACAGGAGATTCACCCCTCCACTTT. Protein sequence: CASSLGATGDSPLHF.

This clone was counted a few times. The chain couples TRBV4-3 to TRBJ1-6; D might be TRBD1 (5 bases). V was pared by 0 bases and J by 0 bases, with 9 bases between. The CDR3 consists of 17 residues. The germline V gene has CDR1 LGHNA and CDR2 YSLEER. In DNA form, the CDR3 reads TGCGCCAGCAGCCAAGAATGGGGCGACTCCTATAATTCACCCCTCCACTTT. Translated: CASSQEWGDSYNSPLHF.

The chain joins TRBV11-2 to TRBJ2-7; a weak D match, TRBD1 (5 bases). This CDR3 comprises 14 residues. The V end lost 1 base, the J end lost 6 bases, and 13 bases lay between the germline ends. Germline V gene lookup returns CDR1 SGHAT and CDR2 FQNNGV. The CDR3 is CASSLGHGASEQYF. The CDR3 nucleotides read TGTGCCAGCAGCTTAGGCCATGGGGCTTCCGAGCAGTACTTC.

A remark on this clone: This sample includes further DNA sequences coding for the same CDR3. V gene TRBV19 combines with J gene TRBJ1-2; 9 bases agree with TRBD1. V dropped 6 bases and J dropped 2; count of bases not matched to a gene: 1. The CDR3 is 13 residues long. CDR1 and CDR2 from the germline V gene are LNHDA and SQIVND (reference sequence). CDR3 sequence: CASSGTGNYGYTF. In nucleotides, the CDR3 is TGTGCCAGTAGCGGGACAGGGAACTATGGCTACACCTTC.

The gene calls are TRBV6-6 and TRBJ1-5; 7 bases are a match to TRBD1. Unmatched junction bases numbered 4, after V lost 0 bases and J lost 5 bases. Looked up from germline, CDR1 is MNHNY and CDR2 is SVGAGI (reference sequence). The CDR3 runs to 15 residues. In nucleotides, the CDR3 is TGTGCCAGCAGTTACTCGGGGACAGCCGATCAGCCCCAGCATTTT. Residues: CASSYSGTADQPQHF.

The chain recombines TRBV6-5 with TRBJ2-5; D is possibly TRBD1 (6 bases). The J call may be faulty, since TRBJ2-7 better matches the DNA end. CDR3 length: 13 amino acids. The V gene's germline CDR1 is MNHEY and CDR2 SVGAGI. The CDR3 DNA reads as TGTGCCAGCAGCGGACAGAATTTCTACGAGCAGTACTTC. Translation gives CASSGQNFYEQYF.

The sample holds one count of this clone. The rearrangement uses TRBV12-1 and TRBJ1-2. TRBV12-1 is a pseudogene. CDR3 size: 14 residues. The CDR3 sequence is CASSFDGGRRGYTF. CDR3 nucleotides: TGTGCCAGCAGCTTTGATGGGGGGAGAAGGGGCTACACCTTC.

The chain combines TRBV18 with TRBJ2-7; 8 bases are a match to TRBD2. CDR1 KGHSH and CDR2 LQKENI come from the germline V gene. This CDR3 is built from 15 residues. After removal of 2 bases from V and 1 base from J, the junction contained 4 bases not matched to a gene. In DNA form, the CDR3 reads TGTGCCAGCTCACCATTCGAGCGGGGGTCCTACGAGCAGTACTTC. Protein product: CASSPFERGSYEQYF.

DNA for the CDR3: TGTGCCAGCACGCTAGCGGGGGGGCCCGAGACCCAGTACTTC. Its protein product is CASTLAGGPETQYF. The chain carries TRBV7-8 and TRBJ2-5; 12 bases map to TRBD2. Unmatched junction bases numbered 5, after V lost 7 bases and J lost 5 bases. This CDR3 comprises 14 residues. CDR1 and CDR2 from the germline V gene are SGHVS and FQNEAQ.

This chain uses TRBV19 with TRBJ2-7, with 10 bases identical to TRBD1. The V segment lost 6 bases and the J segment 0 bases; nucleotides outside the gene matches: 2. From germline, CDR1 is LNHDA and CDR2 SQIVND (reference sequence). The CDR3 totals 14 residues. CDR3 coding DNA: TGTGCCAGTAGAGGACAGGGGGACTCCTACGAGCAGTACTTC. Translated, it gives CASRGQGDSYEQYF.

Regarding this clone: The sample contains more than one DNA sequence encoding this CDR3. The genes are TRBV9 and TRBJ2-3; TRBD2 might be the D (5 bases). This CDR3 has 14 residues. V shed 0 bases and J shed 5 bases, with 10 bases lying between them. Germline lookup yields CDR1 SGDLS and CDR2 YYNGEE. CDR3 residues: CASSVVSGGDTQYF. CDR3 sequence (DNA): TGTGCCAGCAGCGTAGTAAGCGGCGGAGATACGCAGTATTTT.

This chain uses TRBV28 with TRBJ2-1, with 10 nucleotides matching TRBD1. Trimming at V came to 9 bases and at J to 7 bases, leaving 6 bases not matched to a gene. This CDR3 region has 13 residues. Germline values: CDR1 MDHEN, CDR2 SYDVKM. CDR3 amino acids: CASTTGGLNEQFF. In DNA, the CDR3 is TGTGCCAGTACGACAGGGGGCCTTAATGAGCAGTTCTTC.

This sequence joins TRBV29-1 and TRBJ2-7; D gene uncertain. The CDR3 is 11 residues long. Trimming cost V 1 base and J 4 bases, with 5 bases left between them. Per germline, CDR1 SQVTM and CDR2 ANQGSEA. The CDR3 sequence: CSVEVTYEQYF. The CDR3 nucleotides are TGCAGCGTTGAAGTTACATACGAGCAGTACTTC.

The table lists this clone with a few counts. J is TRBJ2-7 and V is TRBV11-2; TRBD1 matches 8 bases. Trimming removed 3 bases from V and 13 bases from J; junction bases left unmatched: 8. The CDR3 spans 12 residues. The germline V gene encodes CDR1 SGHAT and CDR2 FQNNGV. The CDR3 loop reads CASSFQQGERYF. As DNA, the CDR3 is TGTGCCAGCAGCTTCCAACAGGGGGAAAGATACTTC. Looking up the rest from reference TRBV11-2 and TRBJ2-7 gives the full variable domain: EAGVAQSPRYKIIEKRQSVAFWCNPISGHATLYWYQQILGQGPKLLIQFQNNGVVDDSQLPKDRFSAERLKGVDSTLKIQPAKLEDSAVYLCASSFQQGERYFGPGTRLTVT.

The V and J genes are TRBV19 and TRBJ1-1; 8 bases match TRBD1. Germline CDR1 and CDR2: LNHDA and SQIVND (reference sequence). Trimming removed 5 bases from V and 3 bases from J; junction bases left unmatched: 8. CDR3 length: 15 residues. Written as DNA, the CDR3 is TGTGCCAGTAGTGAGGACAGGGATCTTTACACTGAAGCTTTCTTT. Translation: CASSEDRDLYTEAFF.

The chain recombines TRBV9 with TRBJ2-5; 8 nucleotides agree with TRBD1. This CDR3 spans 14 amino acids. J was trimmed by 4 bases and V by 4 bases; bases with no gene match: 6. From germline, CDR1 is SGDLS and CDR2 YYNGEE. CDR3 DNA: TGTGCCAGCAGCACCGGGACAGGAGGAGAGACCCAGTACTTC. It yields the protein CASSTGTGGETQYF.

The rearrangement uses TRBV7-8 and TRBJ2-2; D is unresolved. Germline loops: CDR1 SGHVS, CDR2 FQNEAQ. V lost 7 bases and J 6 bases, leaving 12 bases between the germline ends. The CDR3 has 13 amino acids. The CDR3 DNA follows: TGTGCCAGCACCCACCTTACTGCCGGGGAGCTGTTTTTT. Amino acids: CASTHLTAGELFF.

The rearrangement uses TRBV13 and TRBJ1-1; unclear D gene. V gave up 3 bases and J gave up 1 base, with 6 bases separating them. The CDR3 consists of 13 residues. Germline assignment: CDR1 PRHDT and CDR2 FYEKMQ (reference sequence). CDR3 sequence: CASSFPGNTEAFF. The CDR3 DNA reads TGTGCCAGCAGCTTCCCCGGGAACACTGAAGCTTTCTTT.

The rearrangement links TRBV27 to TRBJ1-5, with a weak D call TRBD1 (5 bases). Germline assignment: CDR1 MNHEY and CDR2 SMNVEV (reference sequence). This CDR3 is 15 amino acids long. Trimming removed 6 bases from V and 0 bases from J, with 12 bases in between. This CDR3 reads CASRQGAYSNQPQHF. In DNA, the CDR3 is TGTGCCAGCAGGCAGGGCGCTTATAGCAATCAGCCCCAGCATTTT.